Below are 13 T cell receptor beta chains sequenced from a single sample in a study of metastatic and nonmetastatic thyroid tumors. Patients had received no treatment of any kind before thyroid surgery. TCRdb re-called the PCR reads with MiXCR. The sample gives approximately 44,000 clones, over 25% of which show up once; approximately 9.6% is in the top ten. Sequencing used blood. Receptors were obtained from a male donor with papillary thyroid cancer or a benign thyroid nodule (not recorded which). Some clones in this sample may be carry-over from other donors' samples.

This clone was counted at least ten times. The chain is built from TRBV4-1 and TRBJ1-3, with TRBD1 identical over 7 bases. V was clipped by 0 bases and J by 0 bases; unmatched bases: 5. This CDR3 comprises 17 residues. Germline-derived CDR1 and CDR2 are MGHRA and YSYEKL. The CDR3 loop is CASSQDIGTASGNTIYF. The CDR3, as DNA: TGCGCCAGCAGCCAAGACATCGGGACAGCCTCTGGAAACACCATATATTTT.

The gene calls are TRBV6-1 and TRBJ2-7; D is undetermined. V gave up 5 bases and J gave up 7 bases, with 9 bases separating them. This CDR3 has 11 residues. The germline gives CDR1 MNHNS, CDR2 SASEGT. CDR3 bases: TGTGCCAGCAGTAATAGGGAAGAGCAGTACTTC. Protein product: CASSNREEQYF.

This rearrangement joins TRBV5-1 to TRBJ2-5, with D hard to call. Germline CDR1 reads SGHRS; CDR2 reads YFSETQ. The length of the CDR3 is 16 residues. V lost 0 bases, J lost 5 bases, and 17 bases lay in between. The DNA of the CDR3 is TGCGCCAGCAGCTTGGAGGAAAAACATATTGGGGAGACCCAGTACTTC. It is translated as CASSLEEKHIGETQYF.

V and J are TRBV19 and TRBJ1-4, with TRBD1 as a possible D gene (5 bases). Per germline, CDR1 LNHDA and CDR2 SQIVND (reference sequence). V lost 7 bases and J lost 0, with 15 bases in between. CDR3 length: 16 amino acids. The chain's CDR3 is CASKAGLVATNEKLFF. The DNA for the CDR3 is TGTGCCAGTAAAGCGGGACTCGTTGCAACTAATGAAAAACTGTTTTTT.

This clone has a count of ten or more. V and J are TRBV7-9 and TRBJ1-4; D is unclear. This CDR3 is built from 12 residues. CDR1 is SEHNR and CDR2 is FQNEAQ in the germline V gene (reference sequence). The germline V and J ends were trimmed by 4 bases and 11 bases, with 11 bases remaining between them. The CDR3 nucleotides read TGTGCCAGCAGCTCGAATGTCGACAAACTGTTTTTT. This encodes CASSSNVDKLFF.

This clone has only a few counts. The chain recombines TRBV12-3 or TRBV12-4 with TRBJ2-3; weak D call: TRBD1 (5 bases). Trimming pared 6 bases from V and 2 bases from J, leaving 12 bases between. The CDR3 runs 14 residues. CDR3 nucleotide sequence: TGTGCCAGCAGCGTCGACAGTTACACAGATACGCAGTATTTT. Its translation is CASSVDSYTDTQYF.

V is TRBV7-8 and J is TRBJ2-7; D ambiguous. The germline V and J ends were trimmed by 5 bases and 6 bases, with 20 bases remaining between them. The CDR3 is made up of 15 amino acids. The germline V gene encodes CDR1 SGHVS and CDR2 FQNEAQ. CDR3: CASSAAVGGEGEQYF. Written as DNA, the CDR3 is TGTGCCAGCAGCGCCGCGGTGGGTGGGGAAGGCGAGCAGTACTTC. Full variable domain (outside the CDR3, taken from reference TRBV7-8 and TRBJ2-7): GAGVSQSPRYKVAKRGQDVALRCDPISGHVSLFWYQQALGQGPEFLTYFQNEAQLDKSGLPSDRFFAERPEGSVSTLKIQRTQQEDSAVYLCASSAAVGGEGEQYFGPGTRLTVT.

This clone was observed many times. In DNA, the CDR3 is TGTGCCAGCACCGTCGACCTCTATGGCTACACCTTC. Translation gives CASTVDLYGYTF. The rearrangement uses TRBV5-6 and TRBJ1-2; the D is unclear. This CDR3 spans 12 amino acids. Germline loops: CDR1 SGHDT, CDR2 YYEEEE. V lost 6 bases, J lost 4 bases, and 10 bases lay in between.

This rearrangement joins TRBV6-2 or TRBV6-3 to TRBJ2-2; 11 bases are shared with TRBD1. Germline V CDR1 and CDR2: MNHEY, SVGEGT. CDR3 size: 15 residues. CDR3 sequence (DNA): TGTGTCGGCAGGCCGGGACAGGGGGACCCCGGGGAGCTGTTTTTT. Protein: CVGRPGQGDPGELFF.

This clone appeared many times. The V and J genes are TRBV20-1 and TRBJ2-2, with 13 bases aligning to TRBD2. Trimming cost V 7 bases and J 3 bases; bases outside gene matches: 2. This CDR3 has 14 amino acids. Germline V gene lookup returns CDR1 DFQATT and CDR2 SNEGSKA (reference sequence). The chain's CDR3 is CSVTSGGDTGELFF. As DNA, the CDR3 is TGCAGTGTAACTAGCGGGGGGGACACCGGGGAGCTGTTTTTT.

The chain is built from TRBV6-1 and TRBJ2-3; possible D gene TRBD1, 5 bases. The V end was cut by 2 bases, the J end by 0 bases, with 9 bases between. CDR3 length: 15 residues. Germline CDR1 and CDR2: MNHNS and SASEGT. Written as DNA, the CDR3 is TGTGCCAGCAGTGAAAAAGGGGCCAGCACAGATACGCAGTATTTT. This sequence encodes CASSEKGASTDTQYF.

With respect to this clone: One end of the junction does not line up with germline, which may come from a read error. The chain links TRBV10-3 to TRBJ1-3, with a possible D match to TRBD1 (6 bases). The CDR3 spans 15 residues. Germline V gene sequence: CDR1 ENHRY, CDR2 SYGVKD. The CDR3 loop is CAITRDISSGNTIYF. The CDR3 nucleotides are TGTGCCATCACCCGGGACATTTCCTCTGGAAACACGATATATTTT.

This clone came up many times. The chain employs TRBV5-4 and TRBJ2-7; 13 nucleotides align to TRBD2. This CDR3 is 16 amino acids long. Germline CDR1 reads SGHNT; CDR2 reads YYREEE (reference sequence). V lost 5 bases, J lost 0 bases, and 5 bases stayed unmatched. The CDR3 DNA sequence: TGTGCCAGCAGGGGGGGACTAGCGGGGAACTCCTACGAGCAGTACTTC. It encodes CASRGGLAGNSYEQYF.